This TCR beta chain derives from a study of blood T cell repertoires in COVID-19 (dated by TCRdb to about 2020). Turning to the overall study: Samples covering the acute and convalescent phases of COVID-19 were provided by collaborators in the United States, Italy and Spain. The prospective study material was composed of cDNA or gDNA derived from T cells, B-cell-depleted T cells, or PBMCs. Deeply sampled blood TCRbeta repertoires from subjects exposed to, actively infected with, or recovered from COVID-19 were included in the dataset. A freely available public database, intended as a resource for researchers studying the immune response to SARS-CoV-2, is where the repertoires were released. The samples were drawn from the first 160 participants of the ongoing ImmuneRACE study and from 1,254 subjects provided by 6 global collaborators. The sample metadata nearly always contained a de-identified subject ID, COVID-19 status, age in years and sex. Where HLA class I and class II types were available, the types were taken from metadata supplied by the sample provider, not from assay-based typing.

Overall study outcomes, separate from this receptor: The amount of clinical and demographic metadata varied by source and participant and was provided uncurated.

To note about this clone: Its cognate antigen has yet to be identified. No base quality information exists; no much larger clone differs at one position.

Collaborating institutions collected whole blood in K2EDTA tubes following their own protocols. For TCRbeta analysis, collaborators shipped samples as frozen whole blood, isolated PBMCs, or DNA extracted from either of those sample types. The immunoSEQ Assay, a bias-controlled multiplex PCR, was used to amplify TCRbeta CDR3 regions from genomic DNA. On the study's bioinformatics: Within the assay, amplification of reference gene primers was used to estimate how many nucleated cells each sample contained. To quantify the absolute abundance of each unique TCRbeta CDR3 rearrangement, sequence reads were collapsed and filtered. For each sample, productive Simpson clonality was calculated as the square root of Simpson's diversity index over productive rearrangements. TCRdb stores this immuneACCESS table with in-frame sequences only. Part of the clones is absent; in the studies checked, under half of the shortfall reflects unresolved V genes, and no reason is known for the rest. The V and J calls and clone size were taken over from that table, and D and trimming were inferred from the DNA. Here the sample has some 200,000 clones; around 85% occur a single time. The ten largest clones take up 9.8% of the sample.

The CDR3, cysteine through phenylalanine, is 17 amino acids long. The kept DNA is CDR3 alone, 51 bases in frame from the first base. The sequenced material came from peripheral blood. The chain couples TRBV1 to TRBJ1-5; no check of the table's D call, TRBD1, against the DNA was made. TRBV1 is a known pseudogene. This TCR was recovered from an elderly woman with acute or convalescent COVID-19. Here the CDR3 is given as CTSSQDVIRQGYQPQHF. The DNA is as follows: TGCACCAGCAGCCAAGATGTTATCAGGCAGGGGTATCAGCCCCAGCATTTT.